These T cell receptor beta chains were read from a single sample in a study of blood T cell repertoires in COVID-19. This table comes from immunoSEQ multiplex PCR, and its TCRdb copy is limited to in-frame clones, with some not included. This table holds some 150,000 clones, around 85% found once. Source material: peripheral blood. The receptor set was obtained from a man aged 45-60 years with acute or convalescent COVID-19. The CDR3 runs from the conserved cysteine through the conserved F or W. The D gene is left open where the match is weak. Clone size is shown for a subset of rows, as once, few, many or a class of expanded clone.

clone size: NA
D gene: TRBD2
J gene: TRBJ2-3
CDR3 length: 16
V gene: TRBV7-8
CDR3 DNA: TGTGCCAGCAGCTTAGTTTCCGGACTAGCCGGTGATACGCAGTATTTT
CDR3 protein: CASSLVSGLAGDTQYF

clone size: NA
D gene: NA
J gene: TRBJ2-1
CDR3 length: 15
V gene: TRBV6-5
CDR3 DNA: TGTGCCAGCAGTTACTCGCTTTTACACCTTCATGAGCAGTTCTTC
CDR3 protein: CASSYSLLHLHEQFF

clone size: NA
D gene: NA
J gene: TRBJ2-2
CDR3 length: 17
V gene: TRBV7-9
CDR3 DNA: TGTGCCAGCAGCAGAACCCGGACAGCTTGGGAAGCCGGGGAGCTGTTTTTT
CDR3 protein: CASSRTRTAWEAGELFF

clone size: NA
D gene: NA
J gene: TRBJ1-2
CDR3 length: 14
V gene: TRBV19
CDR3 DNA: TGTGCCAGTAGTATCGGCCGGGTTAACTATGGCTACACCTTC
CDR3 protein: CASSIGRVNYGYTF

clone size: NA
D gene: NA
J gene: TRBJ1-6
CDR3 length: 14
V gene: TRBV3-1/TRBV3-2
CDR3 DNA: TGTGCCAGCAGCCAAGGGACAGCGAATTCACCCCTCCACTTT
CDR3 protein: CASSQGTANSPLHF

clone size: NA
D gene: TRBD1
J gene: TRBJ1-2
CDR3 length: 14
V gene: TRBV19
CDR3 DNA: TGTGCCAGTAGTATTCCGGACAGGATCAATGGCTACACCTTC
CDR3 protein: CASSIPDRINGYTF

clone size: NA
D gene: NA
J gene: TRBJ2-7
CDR3 length: 12
V gene: TRBV11-2
CDR3 DNA: TGTGCCAGCCGACCAGGTGGCGGAGGGGCAGTATTT
CDR3 protein: CASRPGGGGAVF

clone size: few
D gene: NA
J gene: TRBJ2-3
CDR3 length: 13
V gene: TRBV30
CDR3 DNA: TGTGCCTGTTCGGGACTCAGCACAGATACGCAGTATTTT
CDR3 protein: CACSGLSTDTQYF

clone size: NA
D gene: NA
J gene: TRBJ2-3
CDR3 length: 13
V gene: TRBV11-2
CDR3 DNA: TGTGCCAGCAGCTTAGATCGGTCGTATACGCAGTATTTT
CDR3 protein: CASSLDRSYTQYF

clone size: once
D gene: NA
J gene: TRBJ1-2
CDR3 length: 14
V gene: TRBV11-3
CDR3 DNA: TGTGCCAGCAGCTCCAGGGTAGGGGGGGATGGCTACACCTTC
CDR3 protein: CASSSRVGGDGYTF

clone size: NA
D gene: NA
J gene: TRBJ1-5
CDR3 length: 13
V gene: TRBV7-8
CDR3 DNA: TGTGCCAGCAGCTTAGCCCAGGGTCAGCCCCAGCATTTT
CDR3 protein: CASSLAQGQPQHF

clone size: once
D gene: TRBD2
J gene: TRBJ2-7
CDR3 length: 15
V gene: TRBV10-1
CDR3 DNA: TGCGCCAGCAGTGCCGCAGCGGGAGGCCCCTACGAGCAGTACTTC
CDR3 protein: CASSAAAGGPYEQYF

clone size: NA
D gene: TRBD1
J gene: TRBJ2-7
CDR3 length: 13
V gene: TRBV11-3
CDR3 DNA: TGTGCCAGCAGTAATACAGGGGCGCGGGAGCAGTACTTC
CDR3 protein: CASSNTGAREQYF

clone size: NA
D gene: NA
J gene: TRBJ2-1
CDR3 length: 14
V gene: TRBV5-1
CDR3 DNA: TGCGCCAGCAGCTCCTCCTCAACAAAGGAGGAGCAGTTCTTC
CDR3 protein: CASSSSSTKEEQFF

clone size: once
D gene: NA
J gene: TRBJ2-7
CDR3 length: 15
V gene: TRBV4-1
CDR3 DNA: TGCGCCAGCAGCCAAGACCCTATGGTTGCCTACGAGCAGTACTTC
CDR3 protein: CASSQDPMVAYEQYF

clone size: NA
D gene: NA
J gene: TRBJ2-5
CDR3 length: 14
V gene: TRBV11-2
CDR3 DNA: TGTGCCAGCAGCCACCAAGCGGAGGGGGAGACCCAGTACTTC
CDR3 protein: CASSHQAEGETQYF

clone size: NA
D gene: NA
J gene: TRBJ1-3
CDR3 length: 15
V gene: TRBV23-1
CDR3 DNA: TGCGCCAGCTTGGCAGACTCTTACTCTGGAAACACCATATATTTT
CDR3 protein: CASLADSYSGNTIYF

clone size: NA
D gene: TRBD1
J gene: TRBJ2-3
CDR3 length: 15
V gene: TRBV27
CDR3 DNA: TGTGCCAGCAGTTTACTACAGGGGGCTGTGGATACGCAGTATTTT
CDR3 protein: CASSLLQGAVDTQYF

clone size: few
D gene: NA
J gene: TRBJ1-5
CDR3 length: 14
V gene: TRBV10-3
CDR3 DNA: TGTGCCATCAGTGTTGGAGGGGGCAATCAGCCCCAGCATTTT
CDR3 protein: CAISVGGGNQPQHF

clone size: NA
D gene: NA
J gene: TRBJ1-2
CDR3 length: 12
V gene: TRBV19
CDR3 DNA: TGTGCCAGTAGTATGCGGGGGAATGGCTACACCTTC
CDR3 protein: CASSMRGNGYTF

clone size: NA
D gene: TRBD1
J gene: TRBJ2-7
CDR3 length: 14
V gene: TRBV2
CDR3 DNA: TGTGCCAGCAGGAGGACAGGGAGCTCCTACGAGCAGTACTTC
CDR3 protein: CASRRTGSSYEQYF

clone size: NA
D gene: NA
J gene: TRBJ2-1
CDR3 length: 12
V gene: TRBV6-1
CDR3 DNA: TGTGCCAGCAGTGAATCGAGGAATGAGCAGTTCTTC
CDR3 protein: CASSESRNEQFF

clone size: NA
D gene: TRBD1
J gene: TRBJ1-1
CDR3 length: 15
V gene: TRBV3-1/TRBV3-2
CDR3 DNA: TGTGCCAGCAGCCGAGGGGGACAGGGGAACACTGAAGCTTTCTTT
CDR3 protein: CASSRGGQGNTEAFF

clone size: NA
D gene: TRBD1
J gene: TRBJ2-5
CDR3 length: 15
V gene: TRBV28
CDR3 DNA: TGTGCCAGCAGTTTCGGAGACAGGGACGGAGAGACCCAGTACTTC
CDR3 protein: CASSFGDRDGETQYF

clone size: NA
D gene: TRBD2
J gene: TRBJ2-2
CDR3 length: 19
V gene: TRBV10-3
CDR3 DNA: TGTGCCATCAGGGGCCTCGCGGGGGGGGTACTACCAAGGACCGGGGAGCTGTTTTTT
CDR3 protein: CAIRGLAGGVLPRTGELFF

clone size: NA
D gene: NA
J gene: TRBJ2-3
CDR3 length: 15
V gene: TRBV11-1
CDR3 DNA: TGTGCCAGCAGCCCCAGGGCTCCTTCCACAGATACGCAGTATTTT
CDR3 protein: CASSPRAPSTDTQYF

clone size: once
D gene: NA
J gene: TRBJ1-2
CDR3 length: 13
V gene: TRBV10-3
CDR3 DNA: TGTGCCATCAGTGGCGGGACTGAGTATGGCTACACCTTC
CDR3 protein: CAISGGTEYGYTF

clone size: NA
D gene: TRBD1
J gene: TRBJ1-2
CDR3 length: 13
V gene: TRBV9
CDR3 DNA: TGTGCCAGCAGCACCGGACAGGCTTATGGCTACACCTTC
CDR3 protein: CASSTGQAYGYTF

clone size: few
D gene: TRBD1
J gene: TRBJ2-5
CDR3 length: 14
V gene: TRBV6-1
CDR3 DNA: TGTGCCAGCAGTGACAGACAGGGGTGGGAGACCCAGTACTTC
CDR3 protein: CASSDRQGWETQYF

clone size: NA
D gene: TRBD2
J gene: TRBJ2-3
CDR3 length: 18
V gene: TRBV27
CDR3 DNA: TGTGCCAGCAGTTTCCAGGGGACTAGCGGGAGTGTTCGAGATACGCAGTATTTT
CDR3 protein: CASSFQGTSGSVRDTQYF

clone size: many
D gene: NA
J gene: TRBJ1-6
CDR3 length: 18
V gene: TRBV13
CDR3 DNA: TGTGCCAGCAGCTTAGCGGGTAGCCAGCGCCCCATAAATTCACCCCTCCACTTT
CDR3 protein: CASSLAGSQRPINSPLHF